The clone carrying this T cell receptor (beta chain) was seen repeatedly, ten times or more. Its antigen is undetermined. The data originate from a study of human T cells and chemical hapten exposure. Study-wide background: The patch tests put 0.01% DPC on the skin of the upper back and were read 6 days later. Findings and limits, study-wide: Patch test score was positively correlated with the counts of TCRs that had expanded at PT1.

The time point here: patch test 1, 2 weeks after DPC sensitization. Treatment given: therapeutic diphenylcyclopropenone sensitization with weekly scalp DPC. The CDR3 sequence is 14 residues long. Trimming cost V 6 bases and J 5 bases, with 17 bases left between them. CDR1 and CDR2 (germline): MNHEY, SVGEGT. One entry per CDR3 protein results from TCRdb running MiXCR on the RACE reads. The sample includes around 340,000 distinct CDR3 sequences, about 7% of them seen just once. The TCR sequence derives from a woman between 18 and 30 years old with alopecia areata. Some clones in this sample may be carry-over from other donors' samples. Sequencing was performed on whole blood, taken in connection with sensitization to the hapten diphenylcyclopropenone (DPC). The V call is TRBV6-2 or TRBV6-3, the J call TRBJ2-7; perhaps TRBD2 as D (6 bases). CDR3 DNA: TGTGCCAGCAGACGAGGGGCAGGAGGGAACGAGCAGTACTTC. Amino acids: CASRRGAGGNEQYF.